This T cell receptor beta chain was found in a study of early T cells in non-severe SARS-CoV-2 infection. CDR1 is SEHNR, CDR2 FQNEAQ, per germline (reference sequence). The CDR3 consists of 13 residues. The trim removed 5 bases at V and 7 bases at J, leaving 4 bases unmatched. TCRdb ran MiXCR on the 5' RACE reads and lists one entry per CDR3 protein. The repertoire holds roughly 40,000 distinct CDR3 sequences, with roughly 7.3% as singletons. This clonotype was observed many times. Sequencing used whole blood. The J gene is TRBJ2-1, the V gene TRBV7-9; 8 nucleotides line up with TRBD1. The clonotype originates from an adult who was a healthcare worker with PCR-confirmed SARS-CoV-2 infection or an uninfected control (not recorded which). The CDR3 loop reads CASSPDRVNEQFF. The CDR3 bases are TGTGCCAGCAGCCCGGACAGGGTGAATGAGCAGTTCTTC.